The clone carrying this T cell receptor (beta chain) was observed a few times. Antigen unknown. The entry originates in a study of T cells in Graves' hyperthyroidism and ophthalmopathy. The investigators amplified TCR beta CDR3 regions from RNA transcripts. The HTBI primer set was used in a first-round RT-PCR of the TCR CDR3. Using its own MiXCR run on the multiplex PCR reads, TCRdb lists one record per CDR3 protein. The top ten hold roughly a fifth of the sample, which has fewer than 500,000 distinct CDR3 sequences, about 14% seen once. CDR3 length: 16 residues. Germline V gene lookup returns CDR1 LNHDA and CDR2 SQIVND (reference sequence). V was pared by 2 bases and J by 5 bases, with 18 bases between. Overall study findings and caveats: Ophthalmopathy, which appeared later, was predicted by the model a median approximately 6 months before onset.

Specimen: blood. This chain uses TRBV19 with TRBJ1-1, with D possibly TRBD1 on 5 matching bases. This receptor was taken from a woman aged 30 to 39 with Graves' ophthalmopathy. The CDR3: CASSINQGPLRTEAFF. As DNA, the CDR3 is TGTGCCAGTAGTATAAATCAGGGTCCCCTTCGTACTGAAGCTTTCTTT.